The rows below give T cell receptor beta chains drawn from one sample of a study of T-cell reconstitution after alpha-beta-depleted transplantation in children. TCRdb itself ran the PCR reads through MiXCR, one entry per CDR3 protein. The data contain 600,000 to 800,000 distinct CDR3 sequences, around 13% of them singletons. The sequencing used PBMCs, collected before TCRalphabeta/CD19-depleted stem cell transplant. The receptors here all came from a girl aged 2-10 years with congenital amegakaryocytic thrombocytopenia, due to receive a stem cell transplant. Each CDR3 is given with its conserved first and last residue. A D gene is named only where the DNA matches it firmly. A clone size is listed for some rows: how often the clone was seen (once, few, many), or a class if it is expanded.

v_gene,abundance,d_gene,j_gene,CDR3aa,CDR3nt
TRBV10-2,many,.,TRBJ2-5,CASSERGAQETQYF,TGCGCCAGCAGTGAGCGGGGCGCCCAAGAGACCCAGTACTTC
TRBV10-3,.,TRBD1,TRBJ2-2,CATTDRGSGPGELFF,TGTGCCACCACTGACAGGGGAAGCGGCCCCGGGGAGCTGTTTTTT
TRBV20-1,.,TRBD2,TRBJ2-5,CSARDIGGGPETQYF,TGCAGTGCTAGAGATATCGGGGGAGGGCCTGAGACCCAGTACTTC
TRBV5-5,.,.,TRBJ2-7,CASSLGTSVEQYF,TGTGCCAGCAGCTTGGGGACCTCCGTCGAGCAGTACTTC
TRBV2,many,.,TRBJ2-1,CASSVRLPENNEQFF,TGTGCCAGCAGCGTCCGACTACCAGAGAACAATGAGCAGTTCTTC
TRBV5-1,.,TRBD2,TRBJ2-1,CASSFSGRAVNEQFF,TGCGCCAGCAGCTTCAGCGGGAGGGCCGTGAATGAGCAGTTCTTC
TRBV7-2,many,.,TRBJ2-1,CASSLVASRYNEQFF,TGTGCCAGCAGCTTAGTAGCGTCTCGCTACAATGAGCAGTTCTTC
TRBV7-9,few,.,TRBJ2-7,CASSLSTDTYEQYF,TGTGCCAGCAGCTTGAGTACAGACACCTACGAGCAGTACTTC
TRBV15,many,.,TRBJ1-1,CATSRETEAFF,TGTGCCACCAGCAGAGAGACTGAAGCTTTCTTT
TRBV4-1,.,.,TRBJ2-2,CASSQPVMNTGELFF,TGCGCCAGCAGCCAACCAGTGATGAACACCGGGGAGCTGTTTTTT
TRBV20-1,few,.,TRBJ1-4,CSARGFSLLREEKLFF,TGCAGTGCTAGAGGGTTCAGCCTTCTACGGGAGGAAAAACTGTTTTTT
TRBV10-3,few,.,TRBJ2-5,CAISESFGTEETQYF,TGTGCCATCAGTGAGTCGTTCGGAACCGAAGAGACCCAGTACTTC
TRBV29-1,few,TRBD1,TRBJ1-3,CSDLTLKVDVTGGLVGNTIYF,TGCAGCGACCTGACCTTAAAAGTCGACGTCACAGGGGGCCTGGTGGGAAACACCATATATTTT
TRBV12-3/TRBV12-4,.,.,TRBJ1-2,CASSSRGYGYTF,TGTGCCAGCAGTTCCAGGGGCTATGGCTACACCTTC
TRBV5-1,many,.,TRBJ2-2,CASCRPMNTGELFF,TGCGCCAGCTGCAGACCCATGAACACCGGGGAGCTGTTTTTT
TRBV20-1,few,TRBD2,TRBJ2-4,CSVAGGPGNIQYF,TGCAGTGTTGCGGGGGGCCCTGGAAACATTCAGTACTTC
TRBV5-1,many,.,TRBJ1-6,CASSLEPVNSPLHF,TGCGCCAGCAGCTTGGAGCCGGTGAATTCACCCCTCCACTTT
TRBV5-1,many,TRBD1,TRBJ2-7,CASSFFPGQGYEQYF,TGCGCCAGCAGCTTTTTCCCGGGACAGGGCTACGAGCAGTACTTC
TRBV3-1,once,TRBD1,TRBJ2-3,CASSQHTGGFTDTQYF,TGTGCCAGCAGCCAACACACAGGGGGCTTCACAGATACGCAGTATTTT
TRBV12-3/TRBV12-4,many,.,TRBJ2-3,CASHHGTDTQYF,TGTGCCAGTCATCACGGCACAGATACGCAGTATTTT
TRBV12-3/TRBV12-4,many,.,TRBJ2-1,CASTGANYNEQFF,TGTGCCAGCACAGGGGCCAACTACAATGAGCAGTTCTTC
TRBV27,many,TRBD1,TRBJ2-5,CASSGQGLGETQYF,TGTGCCAGCAGTGGACAGGGTCTGGGAGAGACCCAGTACTTC
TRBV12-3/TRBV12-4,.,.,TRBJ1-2,CASSPDYYGYTF,TGTGCCAGCAGCCCTGATTACTATGGCTACACCTTC
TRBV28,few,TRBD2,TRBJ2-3,CASSLASGGADTQYF,TGTGCCAGCAGTTTGGCTAGCGGGGGCGCAGATACGCAGTATTTT
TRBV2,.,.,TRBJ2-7,CASVPPGEIHEQYF,TGTGCCAGCGTCCCACCGGGAGAAATCCACGAGCAGTACTTC
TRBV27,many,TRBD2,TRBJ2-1,CASRVAGDFKGRRFF,TGTGCCAGCAGAGTAGCGGGAGATTTCAAGGGTCGTCGGTTCTTC
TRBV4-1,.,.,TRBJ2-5,CASSPGWVETQYF,TGCGCCAGCAGCCCCGGGTGGGTGGAGACCCAGTACTTC
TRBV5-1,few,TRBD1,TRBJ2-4,CASSLADGTGDLAKNIQYF,TGCGCCAGCAGCTTGGCCGATGGGACAGGGGACCTAGCCAAAAACATTCAGTACTTC
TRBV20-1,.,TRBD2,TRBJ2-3,CSLSGRAPDTQYF,TGCAGTCTCAGCGGGAGGGCCCCAGATACGCAGTATTTT
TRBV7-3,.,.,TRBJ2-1,CASSWGESGALGDEQFF,TGTGCCAGCAGCTGGGGGGAGTCGGGAGCGCTAGGGGATGAGCAGTTCTTC
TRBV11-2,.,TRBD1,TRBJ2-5,CASSFGTGGTGTQYF,TGTGCCAGCAGCTTTGGAACAGGGGGGACGGGGACCCAGTACTTC
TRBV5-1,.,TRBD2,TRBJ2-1,CASSGPTSSKGNEQFF,TGCGCCAGCAGCGGACCGACTAGCTCCAAAGGTAATGAGCAGTTCTTC
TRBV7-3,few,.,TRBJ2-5,CASSLSATSGETQYF,TGTGCCAGCAGCTTATCGGCGACTAGTGGAGAGACCCAGTACTTC
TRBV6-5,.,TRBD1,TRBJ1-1,CASSFTVQGVPEAFF,TGTGCCAGCAGTTTTACGGTACAGGGGGTCCCTGAAGCTTTCTTT
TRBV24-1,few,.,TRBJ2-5,CATSDYNQETQYF,TGTGCCACCAGTGATTACAACCAAGAGACCCAGTACTTC
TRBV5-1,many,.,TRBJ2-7,CASSPWDGAYEQYF,TGCGCCAGCAGCCCATGGGACGGAGCCTACGAGCAGTACTTC
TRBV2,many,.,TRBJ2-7,CASSEQGPILSDYEQYF,TGTGCCAGCAGTGAGCAGGGCCCGATCCTATCCGACTACGAGCAGTACTTC
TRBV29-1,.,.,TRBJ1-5,CSVEESMGQPQHF,TGCAGCGTTGAAGAAAGTATGGGTCAGCCCCAGCATTTT
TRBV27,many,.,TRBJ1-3,CARPRKRNTIYF,TGTGCCAGGCCGCGGAAGCGGAACACCATATATTTT
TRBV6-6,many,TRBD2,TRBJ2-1,CASTRLASHEQFF,TGTGCCAGCACGAGACTAGCTTCCCATGAGCAGTTCTTC
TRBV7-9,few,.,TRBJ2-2,CATSQAEGELFF,TGTGCCACCAGTCAAGCGGAGGGGGAGCTGTTTTTT
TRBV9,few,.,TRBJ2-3,CASSVKAGTSTDTQYF,TGTGCCAGCAGCGTAAAGGCCGGAACTAGCACAGATACGCAGTATTTT
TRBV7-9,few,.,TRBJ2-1,CASKDSRNNEQFF,TGTGCCAGCAAGGACAGTCGGAACAATGAGCAGTTCTTC
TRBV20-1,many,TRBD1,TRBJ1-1,CSADMDRVEAFF,TGCAGTGCGGATATGGACAGGGTTGAAGCTTTCTTT
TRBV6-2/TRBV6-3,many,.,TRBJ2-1,CASSYPRDNEQFF,TGTGCCAGCAGTTACCCAAGGGACAATGAGCAGTTCTTC
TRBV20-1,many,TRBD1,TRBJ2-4,CSAGRDSGAKNIQYF,TGCAGTGCCGGAAGGGACAGCGGTGCCAAAAACATTCAGTACTTC
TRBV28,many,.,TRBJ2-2,CASRDSVGTGELFF,TGTGCCAGCCGGGACTCCGTGGGCACCGGGGAGCTGTTTTTT
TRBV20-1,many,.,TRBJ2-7,CSALAPIYEQYF,TGCAGTGCCTTGGCACCAATCTACGAGCAGTACTTC
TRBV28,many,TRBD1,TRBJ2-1,CASSFLADRGWGNEQFF,TGTGCCAGCAGTTTCCTCGCTGACAGGGGATGGGGCAATGAGCAGTTCTTC
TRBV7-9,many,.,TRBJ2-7,CASSPASTTEQYF,TGTGCCAGCAGCCCTGCGAGCACCACCGAGCAGTACTTC
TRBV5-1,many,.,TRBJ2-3,CASSLEPTGVTDTQYF,TGCGCCAGCAGCTTAGAACCGACCGGGGTCACAGATACGCAGTATTTT
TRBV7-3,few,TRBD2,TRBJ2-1,CASSVGAGTYNEQFF,TGTGCCAGCAGCGTCGGAGCGGGAACCTACAATGAGCAGTTCTTC
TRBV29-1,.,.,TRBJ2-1,CSVVLATEQFF,TGCAGCGTTGTCCTAGCGACTGAGCAGTTCTTC
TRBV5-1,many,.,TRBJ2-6,CASSLNIFSGANVLTF,TGCGCCAGCAGCTTGAACATTTTCTCTGGGGCCAACGTCCTGACTTTC